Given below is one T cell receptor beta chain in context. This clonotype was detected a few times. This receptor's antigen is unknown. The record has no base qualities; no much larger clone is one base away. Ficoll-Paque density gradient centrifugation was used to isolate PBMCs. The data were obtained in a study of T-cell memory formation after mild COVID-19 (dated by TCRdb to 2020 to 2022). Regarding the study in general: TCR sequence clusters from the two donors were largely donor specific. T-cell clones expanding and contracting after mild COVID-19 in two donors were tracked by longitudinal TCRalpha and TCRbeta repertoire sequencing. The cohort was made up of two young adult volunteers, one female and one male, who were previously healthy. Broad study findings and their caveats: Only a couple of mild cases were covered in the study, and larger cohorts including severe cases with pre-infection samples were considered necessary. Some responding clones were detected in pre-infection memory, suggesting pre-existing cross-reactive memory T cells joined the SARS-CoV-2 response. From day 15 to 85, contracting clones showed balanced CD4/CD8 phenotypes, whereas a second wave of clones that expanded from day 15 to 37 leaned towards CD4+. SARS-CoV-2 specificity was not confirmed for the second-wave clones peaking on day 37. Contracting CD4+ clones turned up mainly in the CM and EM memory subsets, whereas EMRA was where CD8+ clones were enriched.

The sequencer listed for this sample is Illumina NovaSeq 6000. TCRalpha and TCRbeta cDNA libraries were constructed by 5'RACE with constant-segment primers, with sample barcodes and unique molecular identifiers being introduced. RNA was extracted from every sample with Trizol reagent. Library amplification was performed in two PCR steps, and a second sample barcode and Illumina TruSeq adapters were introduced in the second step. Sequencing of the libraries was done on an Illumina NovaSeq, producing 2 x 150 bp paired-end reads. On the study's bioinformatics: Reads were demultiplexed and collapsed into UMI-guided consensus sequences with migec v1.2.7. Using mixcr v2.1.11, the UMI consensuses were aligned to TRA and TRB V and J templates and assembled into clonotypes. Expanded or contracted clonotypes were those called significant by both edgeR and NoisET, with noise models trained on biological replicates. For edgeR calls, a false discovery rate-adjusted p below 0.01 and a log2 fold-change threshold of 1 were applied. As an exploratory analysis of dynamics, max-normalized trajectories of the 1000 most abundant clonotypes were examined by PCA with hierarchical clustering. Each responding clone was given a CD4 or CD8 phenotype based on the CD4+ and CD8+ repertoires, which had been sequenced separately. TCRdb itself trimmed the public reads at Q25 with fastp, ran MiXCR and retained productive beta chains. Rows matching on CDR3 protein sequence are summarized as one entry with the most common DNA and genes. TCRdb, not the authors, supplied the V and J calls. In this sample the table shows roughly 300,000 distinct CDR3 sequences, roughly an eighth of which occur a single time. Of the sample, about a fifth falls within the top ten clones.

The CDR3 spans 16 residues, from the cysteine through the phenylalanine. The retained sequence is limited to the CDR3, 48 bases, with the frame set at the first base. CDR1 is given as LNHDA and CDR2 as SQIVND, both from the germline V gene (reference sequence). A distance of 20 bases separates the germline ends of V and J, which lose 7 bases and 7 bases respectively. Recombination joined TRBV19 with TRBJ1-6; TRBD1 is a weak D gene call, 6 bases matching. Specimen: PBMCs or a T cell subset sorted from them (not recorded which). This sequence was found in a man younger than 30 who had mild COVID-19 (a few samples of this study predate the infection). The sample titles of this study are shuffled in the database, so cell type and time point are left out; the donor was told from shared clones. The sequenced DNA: TGTGCCAGTAAGACCGCGGGACAAAAGCTAAATTCACCCCTCCACTTT. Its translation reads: CASKTAGQKLNSPLHF.